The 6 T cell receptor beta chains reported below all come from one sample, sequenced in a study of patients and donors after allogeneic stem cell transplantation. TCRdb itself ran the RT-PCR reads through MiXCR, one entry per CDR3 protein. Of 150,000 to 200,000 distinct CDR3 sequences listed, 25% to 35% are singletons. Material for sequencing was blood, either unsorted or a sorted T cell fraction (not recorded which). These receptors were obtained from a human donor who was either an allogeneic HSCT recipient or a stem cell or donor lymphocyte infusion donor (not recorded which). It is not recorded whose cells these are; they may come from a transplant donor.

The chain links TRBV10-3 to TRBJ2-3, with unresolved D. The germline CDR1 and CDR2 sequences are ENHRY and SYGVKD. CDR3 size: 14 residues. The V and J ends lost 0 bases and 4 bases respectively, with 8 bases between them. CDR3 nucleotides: TGTGCCATCAGTGAGTCGACTCGAGCAGATACGCAGTATTTT. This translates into CAISESTRADTQYF.

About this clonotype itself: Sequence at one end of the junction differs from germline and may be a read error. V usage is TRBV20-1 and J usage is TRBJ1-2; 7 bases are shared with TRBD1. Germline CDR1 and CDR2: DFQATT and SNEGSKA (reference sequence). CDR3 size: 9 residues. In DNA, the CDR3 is TGCAGTGCGCAGGGGGAGGGCCTCTTC. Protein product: CSAQGEGLF.

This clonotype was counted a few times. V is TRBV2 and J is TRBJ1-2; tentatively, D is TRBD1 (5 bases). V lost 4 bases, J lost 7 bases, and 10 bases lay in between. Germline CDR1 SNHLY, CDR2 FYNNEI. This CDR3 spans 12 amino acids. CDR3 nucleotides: TGTGCCAGCAGTGGGATCAGGGCTGGCTACACCTTC. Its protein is CASSGIRAGYTF.

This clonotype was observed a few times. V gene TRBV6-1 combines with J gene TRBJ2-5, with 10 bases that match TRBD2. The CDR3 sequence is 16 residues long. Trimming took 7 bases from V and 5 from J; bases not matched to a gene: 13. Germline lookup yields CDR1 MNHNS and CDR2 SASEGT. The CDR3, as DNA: TGTGCCAGCAACCCCGGACTAGCGGCCCCCAGGGAGACCCAGTACTTC. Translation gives CASNPGLAAPRETQYF.

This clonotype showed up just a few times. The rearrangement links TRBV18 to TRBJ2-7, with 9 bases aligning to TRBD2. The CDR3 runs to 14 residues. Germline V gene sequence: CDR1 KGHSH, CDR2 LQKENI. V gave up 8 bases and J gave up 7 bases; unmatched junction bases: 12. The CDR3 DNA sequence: TGTGCCAGCACCACCCGTTTAGCGGGAGAAGAGCAGTACTTC. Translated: CASTTRLAGEEQYF.

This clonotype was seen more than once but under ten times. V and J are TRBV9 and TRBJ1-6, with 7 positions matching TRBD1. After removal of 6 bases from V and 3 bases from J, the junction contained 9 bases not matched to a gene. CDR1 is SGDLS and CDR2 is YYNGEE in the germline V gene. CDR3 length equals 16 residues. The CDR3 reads CASTEGQFHYNSPLHF. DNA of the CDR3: TGTGCCAGCACCGAGGGACAGTTTCACTATAATTCACCCCTCCACTTT.